The source of this T cell receptor (beta chain) is a study of post-analysis software for immune sequencing data. Across the whole study: Patients with relapsing-remitting, secondary progressive and progressive-relapsing multiple sclerosis courses were all represented.

As concerns this clonotype: Its antigen is unknown.

Sequencing libraries made from TCR beta cDNA carried unique molecular identifiers. Starting from roughly 1 to 10 million T cells, the study yielded hundreds of thousands of cDNA molecules. TCRdb re-called the PCR reads through MiXCR, storing one row per CDR3 protein. The top ten hold roughly 4.4% of the sample, which has some 890,000 distinct CDR3 sequences, approximately 53% seen once. Study observations and caveats: Controls showed lower frequencies than patients for roughly five TRBV segments, and TRBV5-6, TRBV5-1 and TRBV20-1 were among these.

The V gene lost 5 bases and the J gene lost 5 bases, with 9 bases spanning the gap. Per germline, CDR1 SGHAT and CDR2 FQNNGV. This CDR3 region has 13 residues. What was sequenced was blood. This TCR was sampled from a girl aged 5-17 years with multiple sclerosis. V is TRBV11-2 and J is TRBJ1-4; D is possibly TRBD1 (5 bases). The chain's CDR3 is CASSRRGNEKLFF. The CDR3 DNA sequence: TGTGCCAGCAGCAGACGGGGGAATGAAAAACTGTTTTTT.